The rows below give T cell receptor beta chains drawn from one sample of a study of blood T cell repertoires in COVID-19. Profiled with immunoSEQ multiplex PCR; TCRdb holds only in-frame clones, not every one. In the table there are around 190,000 clones, 70% to 80% of which are singletons. The sample comprised peripheral blood. Receptors originate from a woman aged 40 to 55 with COVID-19, enrolled during active disease. CDR3s include the opening cysteine and the closing phenylalanine or tryptophan. Fields, in order: D gene, clone size, V gene, J gene, CDR3 protein, CDR3 DNA. A D gene is named only where the DNA matches it firmly. Some rows have no size entry. The others give once, few or many, or a class for an expanded clone.

>-|-|TRBV19|TRBJ1-1
CASTPRGVNTEAFF
TGTGCCAGTACCCCCCGCGGAGTGAACACTGAAGCTTTCTTT
>TRBD2|-|TRBV29-1|TRBJ2-3
CSVDREGTDTQYF
TGCAGCGTTGATCGGGAGGGCACAGATACGCAGTATTTT
>-|-|TRBV19|TRBJ2-7
CASSIGGSYEQYF
TGTGCCAGTAGTATTGGGGGGTCCTACGAGCAGTACTTC
>-|once|TRBV6-1|TRBJ1-3
CASSEGGVANTIYF
TGTGCCAGCAGTGAAGGCGGGGTGGCGAACACCATATATTTT
>TRBD1|-|TRBV5-6|TRBJ2-5
CASSRGTGGETQYF
TGTGCCAGCAGCCGAGGGACAGGGGGCGAGACCCAGTACTTC
>TRBD2|few|TRBV5-8|TRBJ2-3
CASSLELAGPTDTQYF
TGTGCCAGCAGCTTGGAACTAGCGGGGCCCACAGATACGCAGTATTTT
>-|-|TRBV4-1|TRBJ1-1
CASSQEGGGEAFF
TGCGCCAGCAGCCAAGAGGGGGGAGGTGAAGCTTTCTTT
>-|-|TRBV5-6|TRBJ1-3
CASSRRGTGGNTIYF
TGTGCCAGCAGCCGACGGGGGACGGGAGGAAACACCATATATTTT
>-|-|TRBV2|TRBJ2-5
CASIGRAQETQYF
TGTGCCAGCATAGGGCGGGCCCAAGAGACCCAGTACTTC
>-|-|TRBV19|TRBJ1-3
CATSVSSGNTIYF
TGTGCCACCTCCGTGAGCTCTGGAAACACCATATATTTT
>-|-|TRBV21-1|TRBJ2-5
CASSKGGWGDGETQYF
TGTGCCAGCAGCAAAGGAGGTTGGGGGGACGGGGAGACCCAGTACTTC
>-|-|TRBV6-1|TRBJ2-5
CASSERGSETQYF
TGTGCCAGCAGTGAACGGGGTAGTGAGACCCAGTACTTC
>-|few|TRBV18|TRBJ2-1
CASSPTTASSYNEQFF
TGTGCCAGCTCACCGACGACTGCTAGCTCCTACAATGAGCAGTTCTTC